These 32 T cell receptor beta chains originate from one sample sequenced in a study of blood T cell repertoires in COVID-19. Generated by immunoSEQ multiplex PCR, the TCRdb table keeps only in-frame clones and is missing some. The table records about 170,000 clones, 85% of them present only once. Sequencing input: peripheral blood. The receptor source for this set is a human donor with acute or convalescent COVID-19. The donor label of this sample is uncertain.

The rearrangement uses TRBV7-9 and TRBJ2-1, with 10 nucleotides matching TRBD2. The CDR3 is 15 amino acids. The ends lost 4 bases at V and 7 bases at J; junction bases unmatched: 7. The germline gives CDR1 SEHNR, CDR2 FQNEAQ (reference sequence). CDR3 sequence reads: CASSSAGGPGNEQFF. The CDR3 nucleotides are TGTGCCAGCAGCTCAGCGGGGGGGCCTGGGAATGAGCAGTTCTTC.

The rearrangement uses TRBV6-5 and TRBJ1-3; TRBD1 is a possible D gene (6 bases). Germline V gene lookup returns CDR1 MNHEY and CDR2 SVGAGI. V was trimmed by 5 bases and J by 0 bases, leaving 11 bases between them. The CDR3 extends over 15 amino acids. This CDR3 reads CASSRQEDSGNTIYF. Written as DNA, the CDR3 is TGTGCCAGCAGTAGACAGGAAGACTCTGGAAACACCATATATTTT.

This chain connects TRBV21-1 to TRBJ1-2; TRBD1 is the table's D call and was not checked against the DNA. TRBV21-1 is described as a pseudogene. The CDR3 is 19 residues long. The CDR3, as DNA: TGTGCCAGCACCACTACATGGGGACAGCGCGATCCTTCTAACTATGGCTACACCTTC. Amino acids: CASTTTWGQRDPSNYGYTF.

The gene calls are TRBV7-9 and TRBJ2-3; D may be TRBD1 (5 bases). The CDR3 runs 13 residues. Germline assignment: CDR1 SEHNR and CDR2 FQNEAQ (reference sequence). V lost 6 bases and J lost 5, with 12 bases in between. The CDR3 loop is CASSRQSIDTQYF. For the CDR3, the DNA is TGTGCCAGCAGTAGACAGAGTATAGATACGCAGTATTTT.

This chain uses TRBV2 with TRBJ1-5; 8 bases are a match to TRBD1. The germline V gene encodes CDR1 SNHLY and CDR2 FYNNEI. V dropped 4 bases and J dropped 7; count of bases not matched to a gene: 9. This CDR3 has 15 residues. The CDR3 is CASSAQGAGGQPQHF. DNA of the CDR3: TGTGCCAGCAGTGCCCAGGGGGCGGGTGGGCAGCCCCAGCATTTT.

V and J are TRBV7-2 and TRBJ2-2, with a weak D call TRBD1 (5 bases). This CDR3 spans 16 amino acids. The ends were cut back, 0 bases at V and 4 bases at J, with 12 bases in the middle. Germline V CDR1 and CDR2: SGHTA, FQGNSA. The CDR3 is CASSLAGLRGTGELFF. In DNA, the CDR3 is TGTGCCAGCAGCTTAGCAGGGCTTAGGGGCACCGGGGAGCTGTTTTTT.

The rearrangement joins TRBV6-5 to TRBJ1-1; a weak D match, TRBD1 (5 bases). CDR3 length equals 13 residues. The V gene lost 3 bases and the J gene lost 6 bases, with 11 bases spanning the gap. Germline CDR1 is MNHEY and CDR2 is SVGAGI. This CDR3 is CASSYRGVSEAFF. The CDR3 DNA is TGTGCCAGCAGTTATCGGGGGGTGTCTGAAGCTTTCTTT.

The chain recombines TRBV7-2 with TRBJ2-6; 9 positions agree with TRBD2. The CDR3 extends over 18 amino acids. The junction had 5 bases not matched to a gene; V was cut back by 2 bases and J by 0 bases. CDR1 is SGHTA, CDR2 FQGNSA, per germline. The CDR3 nucleotides read TGTGCCAGCAGCTTAAGCGGGGGGCCTCCCTCTGGGGCCAACGTCCTGACTTTC. This gives the protein CASSLSGGPPSGANVLTF.

This clone came up a few times. V and J are TRBV6-2 or TRBV6-3 and TRBJ1-5; 7 bases line up with TRBD1. V was clipped by 0 bases and J by 4 bases; unmatched bases: 15. The CDR3 has 19 amino acids. Germline V gene data show CDR1 as MNHEY and CDR2 as SVGEGT. CDR3 nucleotide sequence: TGTGCCAGCAGTTACTCCCGTGGGCTAAGGGGGCGCGGGAATCAGCCCCAGCATTTT. It is translated as CASSYSRGLRGRGNQPQHF.

The J gene is TRBJ2-2, the V gene TRBV5-1; 9 nucleotides agree with TRBD1. This CDR3 has 17 amino acids. Germline assignment: CDR1 SGHRS and CDR2 YFSETQ. The ends lost 2 bases at V and 4 bases at J; junction bases unmatched: 9. The CDR3 spells CASSLREQGASTGELFF. Here the CDR3 DNA reads TGCGCCAGCAGCTTAAGAGAACAGGGGGCAAGCACCGGGGAGCTGTTTTTT.

This chain joins TRBV5-8 and TRBJ1-3; D might be TRBD1 (5 bases). Trimming stripped 2 bases from V and 4 bases from J, with 10 bases between. The CDR3 runs 14 residues. Looked up from germline, CDR1 is SGHTS and CDR2 is YDEGEE. In DNA, the CDR3 is TGTGCCAGCAGCTTACGACAGATAGGAAACACCATATATTTT. Its translation is CASSLRQIGNTIYF.

V gene TRBV4-3 combines with J gene TRBJ1-6; 8 bases align to TRBD1. The CDR3 is 16 residues long. The trim removed 0 bases at V and 6 bases at J, leaving 4 bases unmatched. Germline-derived CDR1 and CDR2 are LGHNA and YSLEER. The CDR3 nucleotides read TGCGCCAGCAGCCAAGAGGGGGACAGGCCTAATTCACCCCTCCACTTT. Protein sequence: CASSQEGDRPNSPLHF.

This clone came up a few times. This sequence joins TRBV2 and TRBJ2-6; TRBD1 matches at 8 bases. CDR1 and CDR2 from the germline V gene are SNHLY and FYNNEI. The CDR3 totals 17 residues. The junction had 7 bases not matched to a gene; V was cut back by 6 bases and J by 0 bases. In DNA form, the CDR3 reads TGTGCCAGCAGCCGACAGGGGAAAATCTCTGGGGCCAACGTCCTGACTTTC. Translating it yields CASSRQGKISGANVLTF.

The chain has TRBV4-1 and TRBJ1-5; D is possibly TRBD1 (5 bases). The germline gives CDR1 MGHRA, CDR2 YSYEKL. Trimming left V 1 base short and J 5 bases short, with 12 bases between. The CDR3 consists of 15 residues. The chain's CDR3 is CASSQGWGDDQPQHF. The CDR3 DNA follows: TGCGCCAGCAGCCAAGGTTGGGGGGACGATCAGCCCCAGCATTTT.

V is TRBV9 and J is TRBJ1-3, with D uncertain. Germline V gives CDR1 SGDLS, CDR2 YYNGEE. Trimming cost V 0 bases and J 4 bases, with 8 bases left between them. The CDR3 is 14 amino acids. The CDR3 sequence is CASSVGSEGNTIYF. The CDR3 DNA is TGTGCCAGCAGCGTAGGGTCGGAGGGAAACACCATATATTTT. The full variable domain, with the rest looked up from reference TRBV9 and TRBJ1-3, is DSGVTQTPKHLITATGQRVTLRCSPRSGDLSVYWYQQSLDQGLQFLIQYYNGEERAKGNILERFSAQQFPDLHSELNLSSLELGDSALYFCASSVGSEGNTIYFGEGSWLTVV.

The chain's CDR3 is CASVGGQMAFF. CDR3 DNA: TGTGCCAGCGTGGGGGGACAGATGGCTTTCTTT. V gene TRBV25-1 combines with J gene TRBJ1-1; 7 bases fit TRBD1. The V gene end was trimmed by 8 bases and the J gene end by 11 bases; junction bases not matched to a gene: 8. The CDR3 has 11 residues. From germline, CDR1 is MGHDK and CDR2 SYGVNS.

V and J are TRBV2 and TRBJ1-1; D remains ambiguous. The CDR3 is 14 residues long. Germline lookup yields CDR1 SNHLY and CDR2 FYNNEI. V lost 0 bases to trimming and J lost 2 bases, with 7 bases between them. The CDR3 DNA sequence: TGTGCCAGCAGTGAAGCGAGGTTTAACACTGAAGCTTTCTTT. This codes for CASSEARFNTEAFF.

The chain carries TRBV24-1 and TRBJ2-7; TRBD1 matches 8 bases. The ends lost 3 bases at V and 6 bases at J; junction bases unmatched: 15. This CDR3 has 17 amino acids. Germline V gene data show CDR1 as KGHDR and CDR2 as SFDVKD. The CDR3 DNA follows: TGTGCCACCAGTGATCGTCCCCTGACAGGGGCGCCCCGCGAGCAGTACTTC. It encodes CATSDRPLTGAPREQYF.

V gene TRBV2 combines with J gene TRBJ2-7; TRBD2 matches at 8 bases. Germline assignment: CDR1 SNHLY and CDR2 FYNNEI. The CDR3 covers 13 residues. Trimming removed 7 bases from V and 9 bases from J; junction bases left unmatched: 11. CDR3 sequence reads: CASMGGGPYVQYF. In nucleotides, the CDR3 is TGTGCCAGCATGGGCGGGGGGCCCTATGTGCAGTACTTC. The whole variable domain, remainder taken from reference TRBV2 and TRBJ2-7, is EPEVTQTPSHQVTQMGQEVILRCVPISNHLYFYWYRQILGQKVEFLVSFYNNEISEKSEIFDDQFSVERPDGSNFTLKIRSTKLEDSAMYFCASMGGGPYVQYFGPGTRLTVT.

This rearrangement joins TRBV18 to TRBJ1-3; D possibly corresponds to TRBD1 (5 bases). This CDR3 comprises 16 residues. Between the trimmed V and J ends, which lost 0 bases and 0 bases, there was a span of 9 bases. Germline CDR1 is KGHSH and CDR2 is LQKENI. In nucleotides, the CDR3 is TGTGCCAGCTCACCACCGCGACAGACCTCTGGAAACACCATATATTTT. It specifies CASSPPRQTSGNTIYF. The full variable domain, its missing parts supplied by reference TRBV18 and TRBJ1-3, is NAGVMQNPRHLVRRRGQEARLRCSPMKGHSHVYWYRQLPEEGLKFMVYLQKENIIDESGMPKERFSAEFPKEGPSILRIQQVVRGDSAAYFCASSPPRQTSGNTIYFGEGSWLTVV.

The V gene is TRBV18, the J gene TRBJ2-7, with 11 bases lining up with TRBD2. Trimming cost V 4 bases and J 2 bases; bases outside gene matches: 10. Germline CDR1 is KGHSH and CDR2 is LQKENI. The CDR3 has 17 residues. The DNA for the CDR3 is TGTGCCAGCTCACAACTTAGCGGGGGGGCCGGCGCCTACGAGCAGTACTTC. Its translation: CASSQLSGGAGAYEQYF.

The rearrangement uses TRBV7-3 and TRBJ2-3; 10 bases line up with TRBD2. The CDR3 runs to 15 residues. The germline gives CDR1 SGHTA, CDR2 FQGTGA. J was trimmed by 6 bases and V by 3 bases; bases with no gene match: 6. Here the CDR3 DNA reads TGTGCCAGCAGCTTGAAGCGGGGGGGCCAGGATACGCAGTATTTT. Translating it yields CASSLKRGGQDTQYF.

CDR3 sequence: CASSPTGVHEQYF. CDR3 in DNA: TGTGCCAGCAGCCCGACAGGGGTCCACGAGCAGTACTTC. The rearrangement uses TRBV9 and TRBJ2-7; 8 nucleotides align to TRBD1. This CDR3 is built from 13 residues. Germline assignment: CDR1 SGDLS and CDR2 YYNGEE. Trimming removed 4 bases from V and 5 bases from J; junction bases left unmatched: 5.

The chain recombines TRBV30 with TRBJ1-6; D gene unclear. The CDR3 is 14 residues long. Trimming shortened V by 0 bases and J by 7 bases, and 10 bases separated the two germline ends. The germline V gene has CDR1 GTSNPN and CDR2 SVGIG (reference sequence). CDR3: CAWSVAGRNSPLHF. The CDR3, as DNA: TGTGCCTGGAGTGTTGCGGGCAGAAATTCACCCCTCCACTTT. The full variable domain, rest sourced from reference TRBV30 and TRBJ1-6, is SQTIHQWPATLVQPVGSPLSLECTVEGTSNPNLYWYRQAAGRGLQLLFYSVGIGQISSEVPQNLSASRPQDRQFILSSKKLLLSDSGFYLCAWSVAGRNSPLHFGNGTRLTVT.

The chain uses TRBV7-2 and TRBJ2-6; D uncertain. The CDR3 loop spans 14 amino acids. With 3 bases removed from V and 0 bases from J, the gap between germline ends came to 3 bases. From germline, CDR1 is SGHTA and CDR2 FQGNSA. Written as DNA, the CDR3 is TGTGCCAGCAGCTTCCGCTCTGGGGCCAACGTCCTGACTTTC. Amino acids: CASSFRSGANVLTF.

This chain connects TRBV6-5 to TRBJ2-2, with 11 nucleotides matching TRBD2. V shed 2 bases and J 5 bases; nucleotides not matched to a gene: 4. The germline gives CDR1 MNHEY, CDR2 SVGAGI. This CDR3 is 16 amino acids long. CDR3 amino acids: CASSYTRTSGTGELFF. CDR3 DNA sequence: TGTGCCAGCAGTTACACTAGGACTAGCGGGACCGGGGAGCTGTTTTTT.

J is TRBJ1-5 and V is TRBV6-5, with TRBD1 as a possible D gene (6 bases). Germline CDR1 is MNHEY and CDR2 is SVGAGI. V lost 5 bases, J lost 7 bases, and 18 bases lay in between. The CDR3 has 15 amino acids. The CDR3 here is CASSPARGPGQPQHF. The CDR3 DNA reads as TGTGCCAGCAGTCCCGCCAGGGGCCCTGGGCAGCCCCAGCATTTT.

The chain combines TRBV7-2 with TRBJ1-4; 7 positions agree with TRBD1. This CDR3 spans 14 amino acids. Trimming took 4 bases from V and 13 from J; bases not matched to a gene: 12. Germline CDR1 reads SGHTA; CDR2 reads FQGNSA. CDR3: CASSSGQAPRRLFF. In nucleotides, the CDR3 is TGTGCCAGCAGCTCCGGACAGGCTCCGCGCAGACTGTTTTTT.

The genes are TRBV19 and TRBJ2-1, with TRBD1 matching over 10 bases. From germline, CDR1 is LNHDA and CDR2 SQIVND (reference sequence). This CDR3 is built from 15 residues. J gave up 10 bases and V 3 bases, and 9 bases lay outside the gene matches. The CDR3 DNA is TGTGCCAGTAGTATCGGGGGGACAGGGGTTAGGGAGCAGTTCTTC. Protein product: CASSIGGTGVREQFF.

The chain uses TRBV28 and TRBJ2-7, with 8 positions matching TRBD2. CDR3 length equals 14 residues. Germline CDR1 is MDHEN and CDR2 is SYDVKM. V lost 7 bases, J lost 2 bases, and 7 bases stayed unmatched. CDR3 coding DNA: TGTGCCAGCATCCCCGCCGGGGGGGCCTACGAGCAGTACTTC. It specifies CASIPAGGAYEQYF.

The chain carries TRBV4-2 and TRBJ2-7, with 8 bases identical to TRBD2. The CDR3 consists of 15 residues. CDR1 and CDR2 (germline): LGHNA, YNFKEQ. V shed 2 bases and J 0 bases; nucleotides not matched to a gene: 3. In nucleotides, the CDR3 is TGTGCCAGCAGCCAACCGGGGGGGGTCTCCTACGAGCAGTACTTC. It encodes CASSQPGGVSYEQYF.

This clone has only one observation. This chain links TRBV18 with TRBJ1-1; the D gene is possibly TRBD1 (5 bases). Germline V gene lookup returns CDR1 KGHSH and CDR2 LQKENI. V lost 4 bases and J 1 base, leaving 16 bases between the germline ends. The CDR3 is made up of 16 amino acids. CDR3 coding DNA: TGTGCCAGCTCACTAGGCGGATCAGGGTCGAACACTGAAGCTTTCTTT. Amino acids: CASSLGGSGSNTEAFF.